Listed below are T cell receptor beta chains from one sample, sequenced in a study of blood T cell repertoires in COVID-19. The method was immunoSEQ multiplex PCR; TCRdb's version includes in-frame clones alone and lacks a portion of them. The sample lists 60,000 or so clones, 90% occurring once. The sample consisted of peripheral blood. The origin of the receptors is a human donor with active COVID-19. The donor label of this sample is uncertain. CDR3s include the opening cysteine and the closing phenylalanine or tryptophan.

V,CDR3
TRBV3-1/TRBV3-2,CASSQDGTAGGTGELFF
TRBV20-1,CSASRGWEQFF
TRBV12-3/TRBV12-4,CASSLGATGELFF
TRBV5-1,CASRRRENTGELFF
TRBV29-1,CSVDRDGYTF
TRBV7-9,CASALRGSLNTEAFF
TRBV15,CATSSYSGGDTGELFF
TRBV7-9,CASSPKSRLASYNEQFF
TRBV4-2,CASSQATISETQYF
TRBV27,CASSLSPTGKTQYF
TRBV20-1,CSASVGREADTQYF
TRBV28,CASSSLITGTEAFF
TRBV6-4,CASSDSGTSTDTQYF
TRBV5-1,CATRQGPWSEQFF
TRBV2,CASSLLPGQGTYEQYF
TRBV5-8,CASSLGQDFKETQYF
TRBV27,CASSPLTGVGILQETQYF
TRBV6-2/TRBV6-3,CASSYSGGEANYGYTF
TRBV4-2,CASSQVLDRPGSHVPQHF
TRBV24-1,CATSSEVPYEQYF
TRBV28,CASSSRTAVLGKNIQYF
TRBV4-2,CASSQEGLVAGYNEQFF
TRBV29-1,CSASPPGEDGYTF
TRBV30,CAWSSYRDRLNQPQHF
TRBV25-1,CASATGPEAFF
TRBV15,CATSATGGNEKLFF
TRBV5-1,CASSGQENTGELFF
TRBV11-3,CASSQAGSGMFSTQYF
TRBV11-2,CASSASGYQETQYF
TRBV6-5,CASSYGEPPYEQYF
TRBV28,CASSLGGWNEAFF
TRBV28,CASSLGLAGIYEQYF
TRBV5-6,CASSLSGTYQETQYF
TRBV6-1,CASSGRTGTYNSPLHF
TRBV18,CASSQQGGHTEAFF
TRBV10-1,CASSENGVLAFF
TRBV5-5,CASSLALGQGSNIQYF
TRBV28,CASRDGLAGTYEQYF
TRBV29-1,CSATPGLETQYF
TRBV7-9,CASSFSEREDDEQFF